A selection of T cell receptor beta chains follows, all from one sample in a study of shared clonotypes between healthy human individuals. Sequencing was performed with immunoSEQ multiplex PCR; in TCRdb, only in-frame clones are kept and a portion is missing. The table has some 2.1 million clones, 90% to 95% seen once. Sequenced sample: naive CD4+ T cells sorted from blood. The origin of the receptors is a young man in good health. The CDR3 runs from the conserved cysteine through the conserved F or W. A D gene is named only where the DNA matches it firmly.

>TRBD1|TRBJ1-2|TRBV6-5
CASSYADRARTNGYTF
TGTGCCAGCAGTTACGCCGACAGGGCACGGACTAATGGCTACACCTTC
>.|TRBJ1-2|TRBV7-6
CASSLAGGGYGYTF
TGTGCCAGCAGCTTAGCGGGCGGGGGCTATGGCTACACCTTC
>TRBD1|TRBJ1-1|TRBV18
CASSPSQDRAHTEAFF
TGTGCCAGCTCACCGAGTCAGGACAGGGCTCACACTGAAGCTTTCTTT
>.|TRBJ1-2|TRBV19
CASSPSEGYGYTF
TGTGCCAGTAGTCCCTCAGAAGGGTATGGCTACACCTTC
>.|TRBJ2-5|TRBV5-6
CASSLRAGALYQETQYF
TGTGCCAGCAGCTTGAGGGCAGGGGCCCTGTACCAAGAGACCCAGTACTTC
>.|TRBJ1-4|TRBV7-3
CASSCRDNNEKLFF
TGTGCCAGCAGCTGCCGGGACAATAATGAAAAACTGTTTTTT
>.|TRBJ1-1|TRBV6-6
CASRHTQNTEAFF
TGTGCCAGCAGGCACACGCAGAACACTGAAGCTTTCTTT
>.|TRBJ1-6|TRBV5-1
CATTPDSPGNSPLHF
TGCGCCACGACGCCGGACAGTCCAGGAAATTCACCCCTCCACTTT
>TRBD1|TRBJ1-2|TRBV11-3
CASSSGTGLGYTF
TGTGCCAGCAGCTCCGGGACAGGGCTTGGCTACACCTTC
>TRBD1|TRBJ1-2|TRBV5-5
CASSSPVDRGQGYGYTF
TGTGCCAGCAGCTCCCCTGTAGACAGGGGGCAAGGCTATGGCTACACCTTC
>TRBD2|TRBJ2-4|TRBV11-2
CASRPLAGAKNIQYF
TGTGCCAGCAGACCACTAGCGGGGGCCAAAAACATTCAGTACTTC
>.|TRBJ2-3|TRBV30
CAWSRYTDTQYF
TGTGCCTGGTCACGATACACAGATACGCAGTATTTT
>TRBD1|TRBJ1-2|TRBV19
CASTTGEVSSGYTF
TGTGCCAGCACAACAGGGGAGGTATCGTCTGGCTACACCTTC
>TRBD1|TRBJ2-7|TRBV19
CASSATGYEQYF
TGTGCCAGTAGCGCGACAGGGTACGAGCAGTACTTC
>.|TRBJ2-3|TRBV6-1
CASSELNTSTDTQYF
TGTGCCAGCAGTGAACTTAACACCAGCACAGATACGCAGTATTTT
>.|TRBJ1-1|TRBV2
CASSEILRQGQAFF
TGTGCCAGCAGTGAGATCCTTCGGCAGGGCCAAGCTTTCTTT
>TRBD1|TRBJ1-6|TRBV25-1
CASSESLRGWSPLHF
TGTGCCAGCAGTGAATCTCTCAGGGGGTGGTCACCCCTCCACTTT